This T cell receptor (beta chain) derives from a study of cytomegalovirus exposure and HLA in healthy donors. Overall study: Unique TCR beta sequences numbering 117 million came from 150 million to 200 million T cells in an earlier analysis. General study findings and limits: Versus the approximately 700-donor mean, an Asian-associated ancestry cluster reportedly showed fewer N-insertions in a later analysis. A later analysis showed TCR association rates differing by HLA locus, peaking at DRB1 and lowest at HLA-C. For TCR beta chains, V- and J-gene trimming was later linked to a missense DCLRE1C variant.

In the case of this clone: Its antigen is unidentified.

Germline V gene data show CDR1 as SGHRS and CDR2 as YFSETQ. Trimming at V came to 4 bases and at J to 9 bases, leaving 4 bases not matched to a gene. The CDR3 contains 12 residues. This PCR relied on a set of 60 Vbeta primers and 13 Jbeta primers. Clones were read by immunoSEQ multiplex PCR, and TCRdb kept only the in-frame ones, dropping some. The sample gives about 96,000 clones, 65% to 80% of which show up once; more than 2.5% is in the top ten. What was sequenced was PBMCs. The source is a female donor in good health and CMV-seropositive. The rearrangement links TRBV5-1 to TRBJ2-1; 7 bases are shared with TRBD1. CDR3 DNA sequence: TGCGCCAGCAGCGGACGGACAGGTGAGCAGTTCTTC. It codes for CASSGRTGEQFF.